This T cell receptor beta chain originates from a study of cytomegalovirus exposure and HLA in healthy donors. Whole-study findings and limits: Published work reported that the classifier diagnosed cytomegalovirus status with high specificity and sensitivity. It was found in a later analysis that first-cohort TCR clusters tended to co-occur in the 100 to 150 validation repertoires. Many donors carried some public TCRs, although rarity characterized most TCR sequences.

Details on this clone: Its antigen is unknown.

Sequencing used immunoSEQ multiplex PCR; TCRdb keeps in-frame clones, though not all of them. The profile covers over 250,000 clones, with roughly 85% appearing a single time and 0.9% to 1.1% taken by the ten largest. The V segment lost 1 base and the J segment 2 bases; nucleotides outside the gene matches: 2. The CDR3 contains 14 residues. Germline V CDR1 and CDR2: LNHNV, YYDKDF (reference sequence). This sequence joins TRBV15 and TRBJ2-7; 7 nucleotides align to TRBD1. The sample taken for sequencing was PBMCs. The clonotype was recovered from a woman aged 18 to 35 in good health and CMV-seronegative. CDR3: CATSRVRGTYEQYF. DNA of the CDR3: TGTGCCACCAGCAGAGTCAGGGGGACCTACGAGCAGTACTTC.